This T cell receptor beta chain originates from a study of persistence of HIV-infected CD4 T cells (dated by TCRdb to the early 2020s). At the level of the whole study: Participants had been on suppressive ART for a median of roughly 8 years. CMV- and HIV-1 Gag-responding CD4+ T cells were isolated from ART-treated individuals so that antigen-driven clonal expansion of HIV-1-infected cells could be examined. Anti-CD3/anti-CD28 stimulation activated a higher proportion of cells, with a lower memory fraction, than antigen stimulation. The TCR cluster analysis across participants included about 8 participants for CMV and more than five participants for Gag. The clonality of all cells in each sorted population was measured by TCRbeta sequencing, and the clonality of infected cells was measured by proviral sequencing. Peripheral blood samples of up to roughly 180 mL were collected at multiple time points, except for a couple of participants, who underwent leukapheresis at a single time point.

Results the study describes overall, beyond this receptor: Only a small number of individuals took part in the study, and the range of antigens tested was limited. Significantly lower TCRbeta richness was observed in CMV- and Gag-responding cells than in anti-CD3/anti-CD28-responding cells, and higher oligoclonality was observed in CMV-responding cells than in CD3/CD28-stimulated and Gag-responding cells. A correlation was observed between TCR oligoclonality and proviral oligoclonality within the same sorted populations. Degenerate expanded CDR3beta sequences were enriched in antigen-responding cells, suggesting convergent selection of CD4+ responses to CMV and Gag. Bulk TCR analyses could not be restricted to the rare CMV-responding cells that actually carried HIV-1 proviruses.

The CDR3 holds 18 amino acids from the cysteine to the phenylalanine. Only the CDR3 DNA stays, 54 bases, in frame from base 1. The immunoSEQ hsTCRB assay version 4 in survey mode was used to sequence TCRbeta repertoires from genomic DNA. For TCRbeta sequencing, genomic DNA was diluted to approximately 9.6 ng/uL, and up to roughly 1 ug was used per sample. As for how the authors treated the data: TCRbeta data analysis was done in ImmunoSeq Analyzer 3.0, and diversity was calculated on productive nucleotide rearrangements. The improved Chao index was used to estimate lower-bound TCR diversity, and the Gini coefficient was used to estimate clonality using the Immunarch R package. Nucleotide rearrangements that differed but encoded the same CDR3beta amino acid sequence were counted as separate clonotypes. TCRbeta sequences significantly enriched in antigen-responding cells relative to anti-CD3/anti-CD28-activated cells were identified by differential abundance analysis. GLIPH2 clustered TCRs by predicted peptide-MHC specificity, both within individual participants and across merged participant data sets. What TCRdb holds here is the immuneACCESS table cut down to in-frame rearrangements. Part of the clones is not present; checked against another copy, under half of the missing clones reflect an unresolved V gene, and the others are unexplained. Clone size and the V and J calls come from that table; the DNA yielded D and trimming. Recorded for this sample are over 35,000 clones; about 89% of them occurred a single time. Over 0.9% of the sample goes to the ten largest clones.

Read against the paper, the sample's treatment or condition label means: suppressive antiretroviral therapy. As a nonspecific positive control representing the CD4+ T cell repertoire, cells were stimulated with anti-CD3/anti-CD28 magnetic beads. CD4+ T cells that responded were sorted based on upregulation of both CD40 ligand and CD69. HIV-1-infected adults in whom suppressive ART had been started during chronic infection were enrolled as participants. Participants had undetectable plasma HIV-1 RNA below 50 copies/mL for at least 4 years. To be included, a participant needed positive CMV serology and a CD4+ T cell count above 400 cells/uL. Before stimulation, PBMCs were isolated using density centrifugation and then depleted of CD8+ T cells. For around 18 hours, CD8-depleted PBMCs were stimulated with anti-CD28/CD49d costimulation, a CD40-blocking antibody, and enfuvirtide, which was added to prevent new infections. Cells were sorted on a Beckman Coulter MoFlo Legacy or XDP sorter, with propidium iodide excluding dead cells. Genomic DNA was extracted using the QIAamp DNA Mini Kit for samples with more than one million cells and using the Quick-DNA Microprep Kit for all other samples.

About this clone itself: What antigen it recognizes has not been identified. Nothing much larger sits one base from this clone, and base qualities are not available.

The chain is assembled from TRBV12-2 and TRBJ2-2. TRBV12-2 is labeled a pseudogene. This TCR was recovered from an adult man with HIV who was CMV-seropositive. The sequencing here drew on CD4+ T cells sorted from PBMCs after 18-hour stimulation, taken from a patient who received antiretroviral therapy. The sample's cell subset or site label is to be understood as: CD40L+CD69+ CD4 T cells responding to anti-CD3/anti-CD28 beads, representing the overall repertoire. The bases read TGTGCAAGTCGCTATAACCGCCGGGACCGGCAGTATACCGGGGAGCTGTTTTTT. Translation gives CASRYNRRDRQYTGELFF.